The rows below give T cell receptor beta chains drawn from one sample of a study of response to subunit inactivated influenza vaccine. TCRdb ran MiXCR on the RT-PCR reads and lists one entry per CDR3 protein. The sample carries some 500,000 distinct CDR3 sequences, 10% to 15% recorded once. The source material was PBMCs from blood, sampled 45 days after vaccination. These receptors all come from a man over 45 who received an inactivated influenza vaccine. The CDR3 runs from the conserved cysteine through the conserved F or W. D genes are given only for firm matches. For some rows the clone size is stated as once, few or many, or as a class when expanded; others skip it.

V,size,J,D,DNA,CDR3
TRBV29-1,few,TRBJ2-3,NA,TGCAGCGCCTGGCCAGCCATGAAAGATACGCAGTATTTT,CSAWPAMKDTQYF
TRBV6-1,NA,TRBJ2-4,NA,TGTGCCAGCAGGGATACAGTAGCCAAAAACATTCAGTACTTC,CASRDTVAKNIQYF
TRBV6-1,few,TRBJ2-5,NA,TGTGCCACCCGCAGGGAGGCCGTACAAGAGACCCAGTACTTC,CATRREAVQETQYF
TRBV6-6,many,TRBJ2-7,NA,TGTGCCAGCAGGACAGGCGGGTCCTACGAGCAGTACTTC,CASRTGGSYEQYF
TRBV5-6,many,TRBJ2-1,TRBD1,TGTGCCAGCAGCTTGGGACAGGGCAATGAGCAGTTCTTC,CASSLGQGNEQFF
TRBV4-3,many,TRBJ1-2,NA,TGCGCCAGCAGCCAAGAAAAGGGAAACTATGGCTACACCTTC,CASSQEKGNYGYTF
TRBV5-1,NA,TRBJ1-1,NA,TGCGCCAGCAGCGGCGGAGGGCACACTGAAGCTTTCTTT,CASSGGGHTEAFF
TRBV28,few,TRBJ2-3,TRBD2,TGTGCCAGCAGTTTCAGTTGGCGGGAGGGAAGCACAGATACGCAGTATTTT,CASSFSWREGSTDTQYF
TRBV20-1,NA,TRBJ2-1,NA,TGCAGTGCTAGGAGGAGGGATGAGCAGTTCTTC,CSARRRDEQFF
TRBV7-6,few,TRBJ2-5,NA,TGTGCCAGCAGCTTAGCTGCAGGGGGGGAGACCCAGTACTTC,CASSLAAGGETQYF
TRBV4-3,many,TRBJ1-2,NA,TGCGCCAGCAGCCAAGAGGGCCGGAACTATGGCTACACCTTC,CASSQEGRNYGYTF
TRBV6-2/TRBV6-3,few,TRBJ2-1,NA,TGTGCCAGCAGTACCATTCGACCCTACAATGAGCAGTTCTTC,CASSTIRPYNEQFF
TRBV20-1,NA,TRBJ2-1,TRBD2,TGCAGTGCTTCGGGGGGGCAAACCTACAATGAGCAGTTCTTC,CSASGGQTYNEQFF
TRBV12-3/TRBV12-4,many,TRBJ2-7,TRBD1,TGTGCCAGCAGTTTATGGCGACAGGGGGGGATTGAGCAGTACTTC,CASSLWRQGGIEQYF
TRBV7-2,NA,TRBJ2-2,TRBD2,TGTGCCAGCAGCTTAGTTCCTAGCGGGAGAGGCACCGGGGAGCTGTTTTTT,CASSLVPSGRGTGELFF
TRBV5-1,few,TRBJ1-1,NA,TGCGCCAGCAGCGAAATACAGGGGAACACTGAAGCTTTCTTT,CASSEIQGNTEAFF
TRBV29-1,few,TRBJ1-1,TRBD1,TGCAGCGTATTTCCCGGGACAGGAGGCACTGAAGCTTTCTTT,CSVFPGTGGTEAFF
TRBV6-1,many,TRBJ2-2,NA,TGTGCCAGTCAAATCGGGCTAGCCAGCACCGGGGAGCTGTTTTTT,CASQIGLASTGELFF
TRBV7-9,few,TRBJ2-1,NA,TGTGCCAGCAGCTTTTTCCTCCGTACCTCGTCCTACAATGAGCAGTTCTTC,CASSFFLRTSSYNEQFF
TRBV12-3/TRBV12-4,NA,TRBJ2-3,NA,TGTGCCAGCAGTTTTAGTTACCGGACAGCCTCCACAGATACGCAGTATTTT,CASSFSYRTASTDTQYF
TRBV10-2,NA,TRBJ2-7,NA,TGCGCCAGCAGTGGTGGCCAGGGGAGTTCGGAGTACTTC,CASSGGQGSSEYF
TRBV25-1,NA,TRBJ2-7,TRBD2,TGTGCCAGCAGTGGCTTACTAGCGGGGAACGAGCAGTACTTC,CASSGLLAGNEQYF
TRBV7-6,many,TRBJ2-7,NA,TGTGCCAGCAGCTTAGAGAAAATAAGCGAGCAGTACTTC,CASSLEKISEQYF
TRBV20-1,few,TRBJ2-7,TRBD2,TGCAGTGCTAGAGGCGGGGCTAGCGGGGGAGTATACGAGCAGTACTTC,CSARGGASGGVYEQYF
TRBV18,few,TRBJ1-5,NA,TGTGCCAGCTCACCCGGGAAAGAGCCCCAGCATTTT,CASSPGKEPQHF
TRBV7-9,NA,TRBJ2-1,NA,TGTGCCAGCAGCTCCCCTCTGTTTGTTGAGCAGTTCTTC,CASSSPLFVEQFF
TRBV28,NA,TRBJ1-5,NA,TGTGCCAGCAGTCGAAGGCGTCCGGTCAATCAGCCCCAGCATTTT,CASSRRRPVNQPQHF
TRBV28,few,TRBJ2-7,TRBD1,TGTGCCAGCACCCTAACGGCGCTACAGGGGGCAGGGGAGCAGTACTTC,CASTLTALQGAGEQYF
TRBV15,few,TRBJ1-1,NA,TGTGCCACCAGCAGAGGACGGGAGTTTGGGACTGAAGCTTTCTTT,CATSRGREFGTEAFF
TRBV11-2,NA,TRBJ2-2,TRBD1,TGTGCCAGCAGCGAGCGGACAGGACTGGGGACCGGGGAGCTGTTTTTT,CASSERTGLGTGELFF
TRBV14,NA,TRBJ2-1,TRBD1,TGTGCCAGCAGTCGGACAGGGGAAGGGTCCTACAATGAGCAGTTCTTC,CASSRTGEGSYNEQFF
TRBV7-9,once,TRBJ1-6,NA,TGTGCCAGCAGCTTAGTGGGGCACGAAGAAGTGGGTTCACCCCTCCACTTT,CASSLVGHEEVGSPLHF
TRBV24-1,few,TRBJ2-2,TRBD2,TGTGCCACCATGACGCTAGCGGGCTTGAACACCGGGGAGCTGTTTTTT,CATMTLAGLNTGELFF
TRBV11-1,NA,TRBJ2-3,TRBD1,TGTGCCAGCAGCTCTACAGGGGGAAGGAGCACAGATACGCAGTATTTT,CASSSTGGRSTDTQYF
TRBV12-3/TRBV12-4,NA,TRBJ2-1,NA,TGTGCCAGCAGTTTAATGGCGGGACAAGTCGATGAGCAGTTCTTC,CASSLMAGQVDEQFF